The 21 T cell receptor beta chains presented below share a single source sample, sequenced in a study of breast tumors, draining lymph nodes, adjacent tissues listed by TCRdb under 2016. The library came from multiplex PCR. These reads were obtained on an Illumina HiSeq 2000. Starting from the raw public reads, TCRdb applied fastp trimming at Q25, assembled clones with MiXCR and retained in-frame beta chains. Duplicate CDR3 protein sequences are folded into a single record with the most common DNA and genes. This sample comprises around 250,000 distinct CDR3 sequences, under 40% of them detected only once. Of the sample, over 3.5% is held by the ten largest clones. The axillary draining lymph nodes of breast cancer patients were the source of the lymph node samples. Sample: axillary lymph node tissue. Receptor source: a female donor with breast cancer. Some clones in this sample may be carry-over from other donors' samples.

The chain joins TRBV4-2 to TRBJ1-1; 8 bases match TRBD1. V was pared by 3 bases and J by 1 base, with 1 base of the junction left unmatched. Germline CDR1 LGHNA, CDR2 YNFKEQ. The CDR3 is 14 residues long. CDR3 bases: TGTGCCAGCAGCCACGGACAGGGGAACACTGAAGCTTTCTTT. Its translation: CASSHGQGNTEAFF.

The chain has TRBV6-5 and TRBJ1-5; a weak D match, TRBD1 (5 bases). The CDR3 extends over 15 amino acids. Germline-derived CDR1 and CDR2 are MNHEY and SVGAGI. V lost 4 bases, J lost 3 bases, and 13 bases lay in between. The CDR3 protein is CASSSMQGYNQPQHF. The CDR3 DNA sequence: TGTGCCAGCAGTTCTATGCAGGGTTACAATCAGCCCCAGCATTTT.

The rearrangement uses TRBV24-1 and TRBJ1-2; 7 nucleotides agree with TRBD1. The V gene end was trimmed by 4 bases and the J gene end by 5 bases; junction bases not matched to a gene: 9. Germline CDR1 is KGHDR and CDR2 is SFDVKD. The CDR3 has 15 residues. The chain's CDR3 is CATSERPGQKYGYTF. In nucleotides, the CDR3 is TGTGCCACCAGTGAACGTCCGGGACAGAAATATGGCTACACCTTC.

This clonotype was detected a few times. This clone may be a read error of a much larger clone one base away. The rearrangement uses TRBV20-1 and TRBJ2-7, with 7 bases matching TRBD1. The germline CDR1 and CDR2 sequences are DFQATT and SNEGSKA (reference sequence). CDR3 size: 14 residues. The CDR3 bases are TGCAGTGCTAGGTTAGGGGGCAGACCCTACGAGCAGTGCTTC. It encodes CSARLGGRPYEQCF.

The V and J genes are TRBV7-9 and TRBJ1-5, with D unclear. The V gene lost 1 base and the J gene lost 11 bases, with 21 bases spanning the gap. The CDR3 has 16 residues. Germline-derived CDR1 and CDR2 are SEHNR and FQNEAQ (reference sequence). CDR3 loop: CASSLVGQTIKETQHF. CDR3 bases: TGTGCCAGCAGCTTAGTGGGCCAAACAATCAAAGAGACCCAGCATTTT. The variable domain in full, with the rest retrieved from reference TRBV7-9 and TRBJ1-5, is DTGVSQNPRHKITKRGQNVTFRCDPISEHNRLYWYRQTLGQGPEFLTYFQNEAQLEKSRLLSDRFSAERPKGSFSTLEIQRTEQGDSAMYLCASSLVGQTIKETQHFGDGTRLSIL.

This clonotype came up a few times. A much larger clonotype is one base distant, so this may be a read error. V gene TRBV11-2 combines with J gene TRBJ1-3, with D unresolved. Germline V lookup: CDR1 SGHAT, CDR2 FQNNGV. The CDR3 consists of 11 residues. The CDR3 DNA is TGTGCCAGCAGCGGGAGAAACACCACATATTTT. It codes for CASSGRNTTYF.

The chain recombines TRBV5-1 with TRBJ1-3, with 10 nucleotides matching TRBD1. V was clipped by 6 bases and J by 2 bases; unmatched bases: 8. This CDR3 is built from 16 residues. Germline CDR1 SGHRS, CDR2 YFSETQ. The CDR3 DNA sequence: TGCGCCAGCACCTTTGGGGGACAGGGGACTGGAAACACCATATATTTT. It specifies CASTFGGQGTGNTIYF.

This clonotype has at least ten counts. The V gene is TRBV5-1, the J gene TRBJ2-2, with D possibly TRBD1 on 5 matching bases. The CDR3 runs to 15 residues. From germline, CDR1 is SGHRS and CDR2 YFSETQ. V was trimmed by 0 bases and J by 4 bases, leaving 10 bases between them. As DNA, the CDR3 is TGCGCCAGCAGCTTGGAGGGGTTGGGCACCGGGGAGCTGTTTTTT. Its protein product is CASSLEGLGTGELFF.

Points on this clonotype: An end of the junction differs from the germline gene, which may be a read error. The chain combines TRBV30 with TRBJ1-6; TRBD1 aligns across 9 bases. CDR1 is GTSNPN, CDR2 SVGIG, per germline (reference sequence). The CDR3 has 18 amino acids. This CDR3 reads CVWSPGQGLLGYNSPLHF. For the CDR3, the DNA is TGTGTCTGGAGTCCGGGACAGGGCCTTTTGGGATATAATTCACCCCTCCACTTT.

This clonotype occurred many times. V usage is TRBV20-1 and J usage is TRBJ2-7; 12 bases fit TRBD1. CDR3 size: 15 residues. Per the germline V gene, CDR1 is DFQATT and CDR2 is SNEGSKA (reference sequence). V shed 3 bases and J 5 bases; nucleotides not matched to a gene: 8. In nucleotides, the CDR3 is TGCAGTGCTAGGAGGGGACAGGGGGCAAGTAACGAGCAGTACTTC. This translates into CSARRGQGASNEQYF.

Concerning this clonotype itself: A much larger clonotype is one base distant, so this may be a read error. The chain couples TRBV19 to TRBJ2-1; D is possibly TRBD1 (6 bases). Trimming cost V 6 bases and J 9 bases, with 21 bases left between them. CDR1 is LNHDA, CDR2 SQIVND, per germline (reference sequence). The CDR3 has 15 residues. CDR3: CASSVGTLGGGEQFF. CDR3 in DNA: TGTGCCAGTAGCGTCGGGACACTGGGCGGTGGTGAGCAGTTCTTC.

This clonotype was counted many times. This rearrangement joins TRBV7-9 to TRBJ2-1; D is perhaps TRBD2 (7 bases). V dropped 2 bases and J dropped 1 base, with 15 bases sitting between them. CDR3 length: 17 residues. Germline V gene data show CDR1 as SEHNR and CDR2 as FQNEAQ (reference sequence). In DNA form, the CDR3 reads TGTGCCAGCAGCTTACGAGGGGGGGCGGGGTCCTACAATGAGCAGTTCTTC. Protein sequence: CASSLRGGAGSYNEQFF.

This clonotype was seen repeatedly, ten times or more. CDR3 in amino acids: CASSQVDTRGRQYF. The CDR3 DNA follows: TGCGCCAGCAGCCAAGTGGATACGCGGGGACGGCAGTACTTC. The chain employs TRBV4-1 and TRBJ2-7; TRBD2 is a possible D gene (6 bases). Germline lookup yields CDR1 MGHRA and CDR2 YSYEKL. The germline V and J ends were trimmed by 1 base and 9 bases, with 16 bases remaining between them. The CDR3 is 14 residues long.

The chain employs TRBV18 and TRBJ2-2; no clear D. The germline V gene encodes CDR1 KGHSH and CDR2 LQKENI. The CDR3 totals 13 residues. V lost 3 bases and J lost 4, with 6 bases in between. The CDR3 protein is CASSPSLTGELFF. Written as DNA, the CDR3 is TGTGCCAGCTCACCCAGCCTCACCGGGGAGCTGTTTTTT.

This clonotype was detected many times. The V and J genes are TRBV19 and TRBJ1-5; 9 bases map to TRBD1. The CDR3 sequence is 15 residues long. Germline V lookup: CDR1 LNHDA, CDR2 SQIVND (reference sequence). J was trimmed by 5 bases and V by 6 bases; bases with no gene match: 8. The CDR3 loop is CASREDRGNYQPQHF. CDR3 bases: TGTGCCAGTAGAGAGGACAGGGGAAATTATCAGCCCCAGCATTTT. The variable domain in full, completed from reference TRBV19 and TRBJ1-5, reads DGGITQSPKYLFRKEGQNVTLSCEQNLNHDAMYWYRQDPGQGLRLIYYSQIVNDFQKGDIAEGYSVSREKKESFPLTVTSAQKNPTAFYLCASREDRGNYQPQHFGDGTRLSIL.

The V call is TRBV6-5, the J call TRBJ2-3, with TRBD1 identical over 9 bases. V dropped 6 bases and J dropped 7; count of bases not matched to a gene: 11. This CDR3 contains 15 residues. The germline gives CDR1 MNHEY, CDR2 SVGAGI. CDR3 nucleotides: TGTGCCAGCAGACTCGGGGGGACAGGGTTTAATACGCAGTATTTT. Protein product: CASRLGGTGFNTQYF.

Details on this clonotype: This CDR3 is missing its conserved last phenylalanine or tryptophan, likely due to a read error. Because the CDR3's place on the DNA is in doubt, the DNA is left out and the CDR3 is given as listed by TCRdb. This sequence joins TRBV7-9 and TRBJ2-5; no DNA check was done on the table's D call, TRBD2. The CDR3 has 12 residues if both end residues are counted. CDR1 SEHNR and CDR2 FQNEAQ come from the germline V gene (reference sequence). CDR3 loop: CASSLNRRGLAG.

This clonotype was seen a few times. This chain uses TRBV6-5 with TRBJ2-3; tentatively, D is TRBD1 (5 bases). CDR1 and CDR2 (germline): MNHEY, SVGAGI. V lost 4 bases to trimming and J lost 1 base, with 9 bases between them. The CDR3 covers 14 residues. The CDR3 here is CASSFLGGTDTQYF. In DNA, the CDR3 is TGTGCCAGCAGTTTTCTAGGGGGCACAGATACGCAGTATTTT.

This clonotype appeared many times. This chain connects TRBV5-1 to TRBJ1-3; unclear D gene. Germline V gives CDR1 SGHRS, CDR2 YFSETQ. This CDR3 has 15 amino acids. V dropped 4 bases and J dropped 0 bases, with 11 bases sitting between them. CDR3 sequence: CASSTGPSSGNTIYF. The CDR3, as DNA: TGCGCCAGCAGCACCGGACCCAGCTCTGGAAACACCATATATTTT.

This clonotype was observed a handful of times. This may be a read error, as it is one base from a much larger clone. The rearrangement joins TRBV11-3 to TRBJ2-3, with 7 bases fitting TRBD1. Germline lookup yields CDR1 SGHNT and CDR2 YENEEA. The CDR3 extends over 15 amino acids. Germline trimming cut 1 base from V and 6 bases from J; bases unmatched to any gene: 7. CDR3 sequence: CASSLGGTAPDTQYF. The DNA of the CDR3 is TGTGCCAGCAGCTTAGGTGGGACAGCGCCCGATACGCAGTATTTT.

This sequence joins TRBV7-6 and TRBJ2-5; maybe TRBD2 (6 bases). V was cut by 5 bases and J by 5 bases, with 18 bases left in between. This CDR3 has 15 amino acids. Germline V CDR1 and CDR2: SGHVS, FNYEAQ. The CDR3 reads CASSKVQGSGETQYF. The CDR3 bases are TGTGCCAGCAGCAAAGTCCAGGGTAGCGGTGAGACCCAGTACTTC.